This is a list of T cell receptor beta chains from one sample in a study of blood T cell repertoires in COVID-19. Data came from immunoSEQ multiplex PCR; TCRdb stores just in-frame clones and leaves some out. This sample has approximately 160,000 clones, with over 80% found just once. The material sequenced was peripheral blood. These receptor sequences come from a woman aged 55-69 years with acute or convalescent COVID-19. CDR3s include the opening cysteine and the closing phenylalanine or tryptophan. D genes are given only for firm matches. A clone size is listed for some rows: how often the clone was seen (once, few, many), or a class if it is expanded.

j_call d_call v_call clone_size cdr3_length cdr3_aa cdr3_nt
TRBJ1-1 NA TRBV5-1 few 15 CASSLGPGVVTEAFF TGCGCCAGCAGCCTGGGACCCGGGGTCGTAACTGAAGCTTTCTTT
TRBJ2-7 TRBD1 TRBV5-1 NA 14 CASSGTGAGYEQYF TGCGCCAGCAGCGGGACAGGGGCGGGTTACGAGCAGTACTTC
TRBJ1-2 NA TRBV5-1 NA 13 CASSSIVGDGYTF TGCGCCAGCAGCTCCATCGTAGGAGATGGCTACACCTTC
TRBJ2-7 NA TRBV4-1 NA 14 CASSQTDRDYEQYF TGCGCCAGCAGCCAGACGGACAGAGACTACGAGCAGTACTTC
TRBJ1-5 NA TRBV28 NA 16 CASSSLGGGRNQPQHF TGTGCCAGCAGTTCCCTCGGGGGGGGTCGCAATCAGCCCCAGCATTTT
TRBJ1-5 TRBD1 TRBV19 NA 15 CASSNRGDREQPQHF TGTGCCAGTAGTAATCGGGGGGACAGGGAACAGCCCCAGCATTTT
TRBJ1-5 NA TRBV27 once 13 CASSTGSNQPQHF TGTGCCAGCAGCACAGGTAGCAATCAGCCCCAGCATTTT
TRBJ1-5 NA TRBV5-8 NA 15 CASSGVATVNQPQHF TGTGCCAGCAGCGGAGTGGCGACAGTAAATCAGCCCCAGCATTTT
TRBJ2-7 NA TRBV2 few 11 CASSGTGPRYF TGTGCCAGCAGTGGAACAGGGCCTCGGTACTTC
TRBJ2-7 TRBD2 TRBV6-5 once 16 CASSYSMLLREHEQYF TGTGCCAGCAGTTACTCGATGTTATTGCGGGAGCACGAGCAGTACTTC
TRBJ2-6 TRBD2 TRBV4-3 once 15 CASSPGRGYANVLTF TGCGCCAGCAGCCCCGGGAGGGGGTATGCCAACGTCCTGACTTTC
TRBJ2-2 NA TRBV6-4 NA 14 CASSDRGGTGELFF TGTGCCAGCAGTGACAGGGGCGGCACCGGGGAGCTGTTTTTT
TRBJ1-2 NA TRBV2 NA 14 CASRTTGPNYGYTF TGTGCCAGCAGAACGACAGGACCCAACTATGGCTACACCTTC
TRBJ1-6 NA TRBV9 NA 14 CASSTRTEATPLHF TGTGCCAGCAGCACCCGGACAGAAGCAACACCCCTCCACTTT
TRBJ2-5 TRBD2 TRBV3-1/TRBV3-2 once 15 CASSPSGLAYETQYF TGTGCCAGCAGCCCCTCGGGACTAGCCTATGAGACCCAGTACTTC
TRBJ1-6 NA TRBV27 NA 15 CASSSPDIYNSPLHF TGTGCCAGCAGTTCCCCGGACATTTATAATTCACCCCTCCACTTT
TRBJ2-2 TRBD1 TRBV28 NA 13 CASSLNRGGELFF TGTGCCAGCAGTTTGAACAGGGGCGGGGAGCTGTTTTTT
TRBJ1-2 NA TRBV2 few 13 CASSGGADYGYTF TGTGCCAGCAGCGGGGGGGCTGACTATGGCTACACCTTC
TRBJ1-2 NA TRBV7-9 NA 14 CASSLPGLRGGYTF TGTGCCAGCAGCTTACCTGGCCTGCGGGGGGGCTACACCTTC
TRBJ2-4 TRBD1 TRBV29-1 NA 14 CSVEGRTGENIQYF TGCAGCGTTGAGGGGCGGACAGGGGAAAACATTCAGTACTTC
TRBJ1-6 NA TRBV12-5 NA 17 CASGLVVRNSYNSPLHF TGTGCTAGTGGTTTGGTGGTGAGGAACTCCTATAATTCACCCCTCCACTTT
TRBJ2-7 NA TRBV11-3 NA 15 CASSLRAGASYEQYF TGTGCCAGCAGCTTGCGGGCGGGGGCCTCCTACGAGCAGTACTTC
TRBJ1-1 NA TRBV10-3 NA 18 CAISESFGVGRGNTEAFF TGTGCCATCAGTGAGTCGTTTGGCGTAGGGAGGGGGAACACTGAAGCTTTCTTT
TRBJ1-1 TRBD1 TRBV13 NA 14 CASSVDRVNTEAFF TGTGCCAGCAGCGTAGACAGGGTGAACACTGAAGCTTTCTTT
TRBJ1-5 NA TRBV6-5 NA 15 CATITTAAFGQPQHF TGTGCCACGATAACGACAGCCGCTTTTGGACAGCCCCAGCATTTT
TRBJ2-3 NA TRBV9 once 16 CASSVVGLPRLDTQYF TGTGCCAGCAGCGTAGTCGGACTGCCTCGGCTAGATACGCAGTATTTT
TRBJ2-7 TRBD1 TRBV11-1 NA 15 CASSSRDRGTNEQYF TGTGCCAGCAGCTCCCGGGACAGGGGAACGAACGAGCAGTACTTC
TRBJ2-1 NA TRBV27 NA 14 CASSLSGQGNEQFF TGTGCCAGCAGTTTGAGCGGGCAAGGCAATGAGCAGTTCTTC
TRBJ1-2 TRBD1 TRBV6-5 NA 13 CASSYRTGDGYTF TGTGCCAGCAGTTACCGGACAGGGGATGGCTACACCTTC
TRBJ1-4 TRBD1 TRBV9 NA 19 CASSVAGRTGRRTNEKLFF TGTGCCAGCAGCGTAGCCGGGAGGACAGGGCGGAGAACTAATGAAAAACTGTTTTTT
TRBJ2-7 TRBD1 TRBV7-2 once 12 CASSSYRGEQYF TGTGCCAGCAGCTCATACAGGGGCGAGCAGTACTTC
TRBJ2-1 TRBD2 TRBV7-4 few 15 CASSMTSVLYNEQFF TGTGCCAGCAGCATGACTAGCGTACTCTACAATGAGCAGTTCTTC
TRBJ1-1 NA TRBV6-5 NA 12 CASTRSVTEAFF TGTGCCAGCACCCGGTCTGTCACTGAAGCTTTCTTT
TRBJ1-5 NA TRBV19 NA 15 CASSSHNFGDQPQHF TGTGCCAGTAGCTCTCACAATTTCGGGGATCAGCCCCAGCATTTT
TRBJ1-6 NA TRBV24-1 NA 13 CATSEQGNSPLHF TGTGCCACCAGTGAACAGGGAAATTCACCCCTCCACTTT
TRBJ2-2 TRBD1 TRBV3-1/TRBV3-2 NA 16 CASSIQAGGGPGELFF TGTGCCAGCAGCATCCAGGCAGGGGGCGGACCCGGGGAGCTGTTTTTT
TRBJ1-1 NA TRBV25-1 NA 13 CASHGLRGTEAFF TGTGCCAGCCATGGCCTAAGGGGGACTGAAGCTTTCTTT
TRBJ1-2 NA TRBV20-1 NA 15 CSASPPGQGGVGYTF TGCAGTGCTAGTCCCCCCGGGCAGGGAGGCGTTGGCTACACCTTC
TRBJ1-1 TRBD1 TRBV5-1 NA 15 CASSPEGTGNTEAFF TGCGCCAGCAGCCCGGAAGGGACAGGGAACACTGAAGCTTTCTTT
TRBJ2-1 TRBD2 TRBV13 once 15 CASSLWTSMSNEQFF TGTGCCAGCAGCTTATGGACTAGCATGTCCAATGAGCAGTTCTTC
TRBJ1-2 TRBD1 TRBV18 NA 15 CASSQTGGLSYGYTF TGTGCCAGCTCGCAGACAGGGGGATTAAGCTATGGCTACACCTTC
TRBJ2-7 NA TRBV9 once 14 CASSTGLPEAEQYF TGTGCCAGCAGCACGGGCCTGCCGGAGGCCGAGCAGTACTTC
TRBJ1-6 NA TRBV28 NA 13 CASGRGVASPLHF TGTGCCAGCGGCCGGGGGGTTGCGTCACCCCTCCACTTT
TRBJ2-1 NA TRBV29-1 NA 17 CSVEYRGARGSYNEQFF TGCAGCGTTGAATATCGCGGGGCTAGGGGCTCCTACAATGAGCAGTTCTTC
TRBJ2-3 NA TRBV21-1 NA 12 CASRTGTDTQYF TGTGCCAGCCGGACGGGGACAGATACGCAGTATTTT
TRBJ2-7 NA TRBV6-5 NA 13 CASRSGAPREQYF TGTGCCAGCAGGTCAGGGGCCCCACGCGAGCAGTACTTC